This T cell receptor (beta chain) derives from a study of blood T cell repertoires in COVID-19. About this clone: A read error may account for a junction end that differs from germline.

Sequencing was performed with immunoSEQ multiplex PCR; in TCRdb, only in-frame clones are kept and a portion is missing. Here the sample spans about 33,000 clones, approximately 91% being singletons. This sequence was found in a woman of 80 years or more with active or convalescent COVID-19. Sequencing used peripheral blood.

The CDR3 loop reads CASSLDTRVGDF. The DNA of the CDR3 is TGTGCCAGCAGTTTAGACACCAGGGTAGGGGACTTC. The chain combines TRBV28 with TRBJ1-2; possibly TRBD1 for D (5 bases). Germline assignment: CDR1 MDHEN and CDR2 SYDVKM. This CDR3 has 12 amino acids.